A selection of T cell receptor beta chains follows, all from one sample in a study of T-cell reconstitution after alpha-beta-depleted transplantation in children. TCRdb independently ran MiXCR on the PCR reads; one entry per CDR3 protein. The table records 150,000 to 200,000 distinct CDR3 sequences, roughly 15% of them present only once. The starting material was PBMCs from the stem cell graft donor, obtained from the stem cell graft. Receptors originate from a human donor who donated a stem cell graft to a child with acute lymphoblastic leukemia. CDR3s leave out the opening cysteine and the closing phenylalanine or tryptophan. The D gene is left open where the match is weak.

v_call d_call cdr3_aa
TRBV7-8 - ASSKRQGGTDTQY
TRBV2 TRBD1 ASRHLRTGSSYEQY
TRBV12-3/TRBV12-4 - ASSPGQNTGELF
TRBV6-5 - ASSYLNEQF
TRBV5-1 - ASSGEVWDEAF
TRBV12-3/TRBV12-4 TRBD2 ASNPAGGGDTQY
TRBV5-6 TRBD1 ASSLDAGGGYGYT
TRBV7-9 - ASTSGQGNSPLH
TRBV6-1 TRBD1 ASSLWTGNYGYT
TRBV11-2 TRBD2 ASSPRPSGRAYNEQF
TRBV5-1 TRBD1 ASRHGGTGSYEQY
TRBV5-1 TRBD1 ASRGGTEETQY
TRBV11-3 TRBD2 ASSLEGVGRASYEQY
TRBV10-2 - ASSDHGNQETQY
TRBV5-1 - ASSPEGQPEGYGYT